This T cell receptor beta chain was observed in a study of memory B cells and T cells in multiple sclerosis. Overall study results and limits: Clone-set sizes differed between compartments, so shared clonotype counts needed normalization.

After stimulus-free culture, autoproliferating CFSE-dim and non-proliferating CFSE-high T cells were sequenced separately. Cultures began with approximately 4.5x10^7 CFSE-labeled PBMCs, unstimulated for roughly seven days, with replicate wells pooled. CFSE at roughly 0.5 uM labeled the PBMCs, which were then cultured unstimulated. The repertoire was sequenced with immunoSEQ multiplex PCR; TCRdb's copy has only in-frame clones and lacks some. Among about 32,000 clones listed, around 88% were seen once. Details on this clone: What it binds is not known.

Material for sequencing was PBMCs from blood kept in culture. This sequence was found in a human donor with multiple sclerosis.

CDR3 region: CASSEPDTQYF. CDR3 in DNA: TGTGCCAGCAGTGAACCCGATACGCAGTATTTT. The chain combines TRBV6-1 with TRBJ2-3; D is undetermined. The V end lost 2 bases, the J end lost 6 bases, and 3 bases lay between the germline ends. The CDR3 loop spans 11 amino acids. Looked up from germline, CDR1 is MNHNS and CDR2 is SASEGT.